The 29 T cell receptor beta chains below were found in one sample sequenced in a study of T-cell reconstitution after alpha-beta-depleted transplantation in children. Unique molecular identifiers were used to barcode this TCRbeta library. TCRdb reprocessed the PCR reads via MiXCR and lists one record per CDR3 protein. This sample has fewer than 550,000 distinct CDR3 sequences, with roughly 11% found just once. The specimen was PBMCs, mostly from graft donor cells, collected 180 days after TCRalphabeta/CD19-depleted stem cell transplant. The receptors derive from a female patient between 2 and 15 years old who had a stem cell transplant for aplastic anemia, so the T cells may come from the graft donor.

There are many counts of this clonotype. The gene calls are TRBV5-1 and TRBJ2-5; 8 nucleotides match TRBD1. This CDR3 comprises 14 residues. Germline CDR1 is SGHRS and CDR2 is YFSETQ. V shed 3 bases and J 4 bases; nucleotides not matched to a gene: 5. As DNA, the CDR3 is TGCGCCAGCAGCTGGGCGACAGGGGCAGAGACCCAGTACTTC. This gives the protein CASSWATGAETQYF. Drawing the rest from reference TRBV5-1 and TRBJ2-5, the complete variable domain is KAGVTQTPRYLIKTRGQQVTLSCSPISGHRSVSWYQQTPGQGLQFLFEYFSETQRNKGNFPGRFSGRQFSNSRSEMNVSTLELGDSALYLCASSWATGAETQYFGPGTRLLVL.

This clonotype appeared a few times. This sequence joins TRBV7-2 and TRBJ2-1, with 12 bases identical to TRBD2. The ends lost 3 bases at V and 5 bases at J; junction bases unmatched: 5. The CDR3 spans 16 residues. Germline V gene data show CDR1 as SGHTA and CDR2 as FQGNSA. CDR3 loop: CASSFPSGRGHNEQFF. Here the CDR3 DNA reads TGTGCCAGCAGCTTTCCTAGCGGGAGGGGCCACAATGAGCAGTTCTTC.

The chain couples TRBV18 to TRBJ1-6; a weak D match, TRBD1 (5 bases). The CDR3 extends over 12 amino acids. Trimming removed 2 bases from V and 15 bases from J, with 11 bases in between. Germline V gives CDR1 KGHSH, CDR2 LQKENI. CDR3 residues: CASSPARESLHF. The CDR3 region has the DNA TGTGCCAGCTCACCAGCCAGGGAAAGCCTCCACTTT.

This clonotype was seen a few times. J is TRBJ2-1 and V is TRBV10-3; 10 nucleotides agree with TRBD2. V dropped 7 bases and J dropped 5; count of bases not matched to a gene: 5. Germline loops: CDR1 ENHRY, CDR2 SYGVKD. CDR3 length: 14 residues. CDR3 amino acids: CAIMLAGVHNEQFF. As DNA, the CDR3 is TGTGCCATCATGCTAGCGGGAGTCCACAATGAGCAGTTCTTC.

The chain employs TRBV4-3 and TRBJ1-2; TRBD1 aligns across 9 bases. V lost 3 bases, J lost 7 bases, and 15 bases stayed unmatched. CDR1 and CDR2 (germline): LGHNA, YSLEER. CDR3 length: 17 amino acids. The CDR3 here is CASSHPWDREKISGYTF. DNA for the CDR3: TGCGCCAGCAGCCATCCCTGGGACAGGGAGAAAATCTCTGGCTACACCTTC.

The V gene is TRBV4-3, the J gene TRBJ2-2; no clear D. CDR1 and CDR2 (germline): LGHNA, YSLEER. The V and J ends lost 1 base and 6 bases respectively, with 9 bases between them. The CDR3 loop spans 14 amino acids. The CDR3 region is CASSQVTSAGELFF. The CDR3 DNA follows: TGCGCCAGCAGCCAAGTGACTTCCGCCGGGGAGCTGTTTTTT.

Turning to this clonotype: An end of the junction does not agree with germline; a read error may underlie this. The chain combines TRBV10-3 with TRBJ2-3, with D perhaps TRBD2 (5 bases). CDR1 and CDR2 from the germline V gene are ENHRY and SYGVKD. CDR3 length: 12 residues. CDR3 nucleotides: TGTGGCATCAGTGAATCACTAGGATCGCAGTATTTT. Its translation is CGISESLGSQYF.

The chain couples TRBV24-1 to TRBJ1-1, with 10 bases matching TRBD1. J was trimmed by 6 bases and V by 9 bases; bases with no gene match: 0. This CDR3 spans 11 amino acids. The germline CDR1 and CDR2 sequences are KGHDR and SFDVKD. CDR3 nucleotides: TGTGCCACCGGACAGGGGGCTGAAGCTTTCTTT. Residues: CATGQGAEAFF.

This clonotype was counted between two and nine times. The chain is built from TRBV27 and TRBJ2-7, with a weak D call TRBD1 (5 bases). Germline V gene sequence: CDR1 MNHEY, CDR2 SMNVEV (reference sequence). The CDR3 sequence is 16 residues long. Trimming left V 6 bases short and J 2 bases short, with 20 bases between. The CDR3 region is CASSAIGARLTYEQYF. The CDR3 DNA reads as TGTGCCAGCAGCGCAATAGGGGCCAGGTTAACCTACGAGCAGTACTTC.

The chain has TRBV29-1 and TRBJ2-7; the D gene could be TRBD1 or TRBD2 (6 bases each). V gave up 7 bases and J gave up 7 bases, with 17 bases separating them. The germline gives CDR1 SQVTM, CDR2 ANQGSEA. The CDR3 is 12 residues long. The CDR3 DNA sequence: TGCAGCGGGGGGCAGGGGAGGCGAGAGCAGTACTTC. It is translated as CSGGQGRREQYF.

V gene TRBV28 combines with J gene TRBJ2-5, with no clear D. The germline V and J ends were trimmed by 2 bases and 1 base, with 11 bases remaining between them. The CDR3 is made up of 15 amino acids. Per germline, CDR1 MDHEN and CDR2 SYDVKM. DNA for the CDR3: TGTGCCAGCAGTTTAAGGCAGCCCTTCCAAGAGACCCAGTACTTC. Translated: CASSLRQPFQETQYF. Looking up the rest from reference TRBV28 and TRBJ2-5 gives the full variable domain: DVKVTQSSRYLVKRTGEKVFLECVQDMDHENMFWYRQDPGLGLRLIYFSYDVKMKEKGDIPEGYSVSREKKERFSLILESASTNQTSMYLCASSLRQPFQETQYFGPGTRLLVL.

This clonotype appeared a few times. The genes are TRBV7-9 and TRBJ2-7, with 8 nucleotides matching TRBD1. The CDR3 totals 15 residues. CDR1 and CDR2 from the germline V gene are SEHNR and FQNEAQ (reference sequence). Losses at the gene ends were 0 bases for V and 4 bases for J; bases not matched to a gene: 5. CDR3 coding DNA: TGTGCCAGCAGCTTAGCGACAGGGGTCGGGTACGAGCAGTACTTC. Translation: CASSLATGVGYEQYF. The entire variable domain, with the rest obtained from reference TRBV7-9 and TRBJ2-7, is as follows: DTGVSQNPRHKITKRGQNVTFRCDPISEHNRLYWYRQTLGQGPEFLTYFQNEAQLEKSRLLSDRFSAERPKGSFSTLEIQRTEQGDSAMYLCASSLATGVGYEQYFGPGTRLTVT.

This clonotype was seen a handful of times. The gene calls are TRBV6-5 and TRBJ2-3; D is possibly TRBD1 or TRBD2 (5 bases each). The germline CDR1 and CDR2 sequences are MNHEY and SVGAGI. This CDR3 is 16 amino acids long. V was cut by 0 bases and J by 2 bases, with 12 bases left in between. The CDR3 region has the DNA TGTGCCAGCAGTTACTCCCGGGACCCCTTCACAGATACGCAGTATTTT. It specifies CASSYSRDPFTDTQYF.

This clonotype was found a few times. This chain links TRBV20-1 with TRBJ1-4, with D perhaps TRBD1 (6 bases). This CDR3 spans 13 amino acids. Germline-derived CDR1 and CDR2 are DFQATT and SNEGSKA (reference sequence). The V end lost 6 bases, the J end lost 6 bases, and 14 bases lay between the germline ends. The CDR3 coding sequence is TGCAGTGCGACCCAGGGGAATTATGAAAAACTGTTTTTT. It translates to CSATQGNYEKLFF.

This clonotype was counted many times. The gene calls are TRBV12-3 or TRBV12-4 and TRBJ1-6; maybe TRBD1 (6 bases). With 7 bases removed from V and 1 base from J, the gap between germline ends came to 11 bases. The CDR3 is made up of 15 amino acids. Written as DNA, the CDR3 is TGTGCCAGCACCTCAAGGGGGTCCTATAATTCACCCCTCCACTTT. Protein product: CASTSRGSYNSPLHF.

The CDR3 is CASSIVRVNTGELFF. CDR3 sequence (DNA): TGTGCCAGTAGTATAGTAAGAGTAAACACCGGGGAGCTGTTTTTT. The chain is built from TRBV19 and TRBJ2-2; D gene uncertain. Germline CDR1 LNHDA, CDR2 SQIVND (reference sequence). This CDR3 is 15 amino acids long. Trimming stripped 1 base from V and 2 bases from J, with 8 bases between.

V usage is TRBV7-9 and J usage is TRBJ2-7, with unresolved D. Trimming took 6 bases from V and 5 from J, leaving 17 bases between them. This CDR3 comprises 14 residues. CDR1 and CDR2 from the germline V gene are SEHNR and FQNEAQ (reference sequence). The CDR3, as DNA: TGTGCCAGCAGGCGGTGGCAGAACCACGACGAGCAGTACTTC. Translating gives CASRRWQNHDEQYF.

As DNA, the CDR3 is TGTGCCATCGGGGGGACTAAAGTGGACGAGCAGTACGTC. This codes for CAIGGTKVDEQYV. The rearrangement uses TRBV10-3 and TRBJ2-7; 7 nucleotides align to TRBD2. With V trimmed by 8 bases and J by 5 bases, 9 bases remained unmatched. Germline CDR1 is ENHRY and CDR2 is SYGVKD. The CDR3 runs to 13 residues.

The V and J genes are TRBV12-3 or TRBV12-4 and TRBJ1-4; TRBD1 is a possible D gene (5 bases). The ends were cut back, 4 bases at V and 4 bases at J, with 16 bases in the middle. The CDR3 runs to 16 residues. The CDR3 here is CASSSKGGTDNEKLFF. Here the CDR3 DNA reads TGTGCCAGCAGTTCCAAAGGTGGGACGGATAATGAAAAACTGTTTTTT.

The chain joins TRBV7-2 to TRBJ1-1; D uncertain. The V end lost 2 bases, the J end lost 4 bases, and 8 bases lay between the germline ends. The CDR3 extends over 13 amino acids. The V gene's germline CDR1 is SGHTA and CDR2 FQGNSA. The CDR3 loop is CASSLIFVTEAFF. The CDR3 DNA reads TGTGCCAGCAGCTTAATATTTGTCACTGAAGCTTTCTTT.

This clonotype appeared a few times. The CDR3 nucleotides are TGCAGTGCTACCGTGACAGGGCGCGAGCAGTACGTC. This codes for CSATVTGREQYV. The rearrangement links TRBV20-1 to TRBJ2-7; 7 positions match TRBD1. Unmatched junction bases numbered 6, after V lost 4 bases and J lost 6 bases. CDR1 DFQATT and CDR2 SNEGSKA come from the germline V gene (reference sequence). There are 12 residues in the CDR3.

This clonotype was seen many times. This sequence joins TRBV28 and TRBJ2-5; D perhaps matches TRBD1 (5 bases). Germline-derived CDR1 and CDR2 are MDHEN and SYDVKM. The V and J ends lost 6 bases and 3 bases respectively, with 14 bases between them. This CDR3 region has 14 residues. CDR3 in DNA: TGTGCCAGCAGACACACAGGACCCGAAGAGACCCAGTACTTC. This sequence encodes CASRHTGPEETQYF.

This clonotype was recorded a few times. The chain joins TRBV11-3 to TRBJ2-5; 7 nucleotides align to TRBD2. Germline lookup yields CDR1 SGHNT and CDR2 YENEEA. The CDR3 is made up of 14 amino acids. After removal of 4 bases from V and 3 bases from J, the junction contained 5 bases not matched to a gene. The CDR3 region is CASSSGLKKETQYF. The CDR3 nucleotides read TGTGCCAGCAGCTCGGGACTAAAGAAAGAGACCCAGTACTTC.

The V call is TRBV6-5, the J call TRBJ2-3; 11 nucleotides match TRBD2. CDR1 and CDR2 from the germline V gene are MNHEY and SVGAGI. CDR3 length equals 19 residues. The ends lost 2 bases at V and 2 bases at J; junction bases unmatched: 12. For the CDR3, the DNA is TGTGCCAGCAGTTACGGACCCTTAGCGGGAGGGGCTCACACAGATACGCAGTATTTT. It is translated as CASSYGPLAGGAHTDTQYF.

This clonotype was counted ten times or more. The chain employs TRBV9 and TRBJ2-3; 11 nucleotides line up with TRBD2. Germline trimming cut 3 bases from V and 0 bases from J; bases unmatched to any gene: 6. The CDR3 has 17 residues. Germline CDR1 SGDLS, CDR2 YYNGEE. The CDR3 here is CASSALGLADSTDTQYF. As DNA, the CDR3 is TGTGCCAGCAGCGCCTTGGGACTAGCGGACAGCACAGATACGCAGTATTTT.

This chain connects TRBV5-5 to TRBJ2-2; 9 bases map to TRBD1. The CDR3 is made up of 16 amino acids. Germline loops: CDR1 SGHKS, CDR2 YYEKEE (reference sequence). The junction had 7 bases not matched to a gene; V was cut back by 4 bases and J by 3 bases. The CDR3 sequence: CASSGQQGAYTGELFF. CDR3 in DNA: TGTGCCAGCAGCGGCCAACAGGGGGCATACACCGGGGAGCTGTTTTTT.

The sample holds many counts of this clonotype. DNA for the CDR3: TGCAGCGTTGTAGCGAAAAAGGTCCACGAGCAGTACTTC. This gives the protein CSVVAKKVHEQYF. The V call is TRBV29-1, the J call TRBJ2-7; possibly TRBD2 for D (5 bases). The CDR3 has 13 amino acids. Germline V gives CDR1 SQVTM, CDR2 ANQGSEA. Trimming took off 4 bases at V and 5 bases at J, with 15 bases between the two ends.

In its sample, this clonotype was seen many times. The V call is TRBV10-3, the J call TRBJ1-2; D gene unclear. Trimming took off 3 bases at V and 4 bases at J, with 15 bases between the two ends. The CDR3 runs 15 residues. Germline CDR1 ENHRY, CDR2 SYGVKD. The CDR3 region is CAISDPTPYLYGYTF. The CDR3 nucleotides read TGTGCCATCAGTGATCCGACACCCTACCTCTATGGCTACACCTTC.

This clonotype was observed a handful of times. The gene calls are TRBV4-3 and TRBJ1-2; tentative D call: TRBD1 (6 bases). With 1 base removed from V and 3 bases from J, the gap between germline ends came to 24 bases. Germline CDR1 LGHNA, CDR2 YSLEER. The CDR3 runs 19 residues. The DNA of the CDR3 is TGCGCCAGCAGCCAAGGCGAGAGGGGCAGGGGAATTGAGGACTATGGCTACACCTTC. Protein product: CASSQGERGRGIEDYGYTF.